This is a list of T cell receptor beta chains from one sample in a study of blood T cell repertoires in COVID-19. Produced via immunoSEQ multiplex PCR; TCRdb's table is partial and in-frame only. The sample records 110,000 to 150,000 clones, under 90% being singletons. Sequencing input: PBMCs or T cells enriched from blood (not recorded which). These receptors all stem from a woman in her late teens or twenties who had been exposed to COVID-19. Each CDR3 is given with its conserved first and last residue. A D gene is named only where the DNA matches it firmly. For some rows the clone size is stated as once, few or many, or as a class when expanded; others skip it.

- | TRBJ2-7 | TRBV9 | TRBD1 | TGTGCCAGCAGCGCGCAGACAGGGTTTGTCGAGCAGTACTTC | CASSAQTGFVEQYF
- | TRBJ2-3 | TRBV27 | - | TGTGCCAGCAGTTGGAGTTCCACAGATACGCAGTATTTT | CASSWSSTDTQYF
- | TRBJ2-5 | TRBV9 | - | TGTGCCAGCAGTCAACAGGGTGAGAGAGGGGAGACCCAGTACTTC | CASSQQGERGETQYF
many | TRBJ2-5 | TRBV5-1 | - | TGCGCCAGCAGCTTGGAGGATGGCGCTTCGGGGACCCAGTACTTC | CASSLEDGASGTQYF
- | TRBJ2-3 | TRBV5-1 | - | TGCGCCAGCAGCTTGGGTCTTTTCCCTATCACAGATACGCAGTATTTT | CASSLGLFPITDTQYF
once | TRBJ2-4 | TRBV7-3 | - | TGTGCCAGCAGCTTAATGATACAACACTCCAGGGCCAAAAACATTCAGTACTTC | CASSLMIQHSRAKNIQYF
- | TRBJ2-4 | TRBV6-2/TRBV6-3 | TRBD2 | TGTGCCAGCAGTTACCCAGGGGGAACCGGGACTAGCCACATTCAGTACTTC | CASSYPGGTGTSHIQYF
- | TRBJ2-1 | TRBV5-1 | TRBD1 | TGCGCCAGCTATACAGGGGAACGGTTCTTC | CASYTGERFF
- | TRBJ1-5 | TRBV6-2/TRBV6-3 | - | TGTGCCAGCAGTTTTGGAAGAGGGATTCAGCCCCAGCATTTT | CASSFGRGIQPQHF
- | TRBJ2-1 | TRBV7-9 | - | TGTGCCAGCAGCCCACTGCTGGGGGCTGAGGTCGGCTACAATGAGCAGTTCTTC | CASSPLLGAEVGYNEQFF
- | TRBJ1-1 | TRBV25-1 | - | TGTGCCAGCAGTGATCCAGGGAGGAGCACTGAAGCTTTCTTT | CASSDPGRSTEAFF
- | TRBJ2-7 | TRBV9 | - | TGTGCCAGCAGCGTTGGATTGGACTGGTCCTACGAGCAGTACTTC | CASSVGLDWSYEQYF
- | TRBJ2-7 | TRBV7-3 | TRBD2 | TGTGCCAGCAGCCCAGCTAGCGGAGGACTTAACGAGCAGTACTTC | CASSPASGGLNEQYF
- | TRBJ2-1 | TRBV4-1 | - | TGCGCCAGCAGGGTCGAGCCAAGATCCTACAATGAGCAGTTCTTC | CASRVEPRSYNEQFF
- | TRBJ1-2 | TRBV5-1 | TRBD1 | TGCGCCAGCAGCGTTCAGGGACAGATGAATGGCTACACCTTC | CASSVQGQMNGYTF
many | TRBJ1-2 | TRBV28 | TRBD1 | TGTGCCAGCACATCAGCCAGGGGGCCCGGCTATGGCTACACCTTC | CASTSARGPGYGYTF
- | TRBJ1-1 | TRBV6-6 | TRBD1 | TGTGCCAGCAGAAAACAGGGGGGCACTGAAGCTTTCTTT | CASRKQGGTEAFF